This T cell receptor (beta chain) was sequenced for a study of blood T cell repertoires in COVID-19. At the level of the study: Sample material is recorded as cDNA or gDNA derived from T cells, B-cell-depleted T cells, or PBMCs.

Authors' data handling: Amplified reference gene primers provided the basis for estimating nucleated cell counts. Profiled with immunoSEQ multiplex PCR; TCRdb holds only in-frame clones, not every one. Clone size and the V and J calls come from that table; the DNA yielded D and trimming. The sample lists 260,000 or so clones, around 83% seen once, with around 5.4% in the top ten. Germline values: CDR1 DFQATT, CDR2 SNEGSKA (reference sequence). There are 11 residues in the CDR3. V shed 7 bases and J 8 bases; nucleotides not matched to a gene: 2. The receptor was isolated from an elderly man with acute or convalescent COVID-19. What was sequenced was peripheral blood. The rearrangement uses TRBV20-1 and TRBJ2-1, with 10 bases aligning to TRBD1. CDR3 sequence reads: CSGQGAYEQFF. The CDR3 region has the DNA TGCAGTGGACAGGGGGCGTATGAGCAGTTCTTC.